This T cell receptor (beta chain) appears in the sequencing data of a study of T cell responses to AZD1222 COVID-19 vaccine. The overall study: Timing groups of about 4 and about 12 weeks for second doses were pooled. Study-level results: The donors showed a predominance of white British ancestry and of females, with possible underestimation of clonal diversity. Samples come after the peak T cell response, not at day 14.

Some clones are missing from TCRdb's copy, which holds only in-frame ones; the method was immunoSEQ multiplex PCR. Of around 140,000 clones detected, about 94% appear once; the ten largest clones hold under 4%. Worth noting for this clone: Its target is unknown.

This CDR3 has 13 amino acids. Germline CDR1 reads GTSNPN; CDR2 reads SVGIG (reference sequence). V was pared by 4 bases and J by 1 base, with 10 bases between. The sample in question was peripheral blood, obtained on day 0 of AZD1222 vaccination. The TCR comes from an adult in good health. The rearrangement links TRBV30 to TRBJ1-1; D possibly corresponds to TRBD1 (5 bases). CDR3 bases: TGTGCCTGGAATCGGGGCAGGAACACTGAAGCTTTCTTT. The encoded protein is CAWNRGRNTEAFF.